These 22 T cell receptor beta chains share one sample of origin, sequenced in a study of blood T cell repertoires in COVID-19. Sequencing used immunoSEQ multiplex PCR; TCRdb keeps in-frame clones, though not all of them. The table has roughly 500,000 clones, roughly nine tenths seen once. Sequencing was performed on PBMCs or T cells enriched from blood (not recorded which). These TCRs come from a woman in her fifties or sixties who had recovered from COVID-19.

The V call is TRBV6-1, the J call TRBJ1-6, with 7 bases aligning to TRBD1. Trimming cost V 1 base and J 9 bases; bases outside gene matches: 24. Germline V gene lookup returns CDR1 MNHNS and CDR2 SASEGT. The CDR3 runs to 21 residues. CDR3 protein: CASSEVRVTGSGIRISSPLHF. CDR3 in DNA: TGTGCCAGCAGTGAAGTCCGGGTGACAGGGTCAGGGATCCGCATATCTTCACCCCTCCACTTT.

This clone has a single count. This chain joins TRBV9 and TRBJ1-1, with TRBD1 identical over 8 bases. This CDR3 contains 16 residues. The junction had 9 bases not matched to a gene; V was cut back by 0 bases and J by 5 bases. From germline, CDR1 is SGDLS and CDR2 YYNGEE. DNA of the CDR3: TGTGCCAGCAGCGTAGCACCGACAGGGGTGGATACTGAAGCTTTCTTT. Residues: CASSVAPTGVDTEAFF.

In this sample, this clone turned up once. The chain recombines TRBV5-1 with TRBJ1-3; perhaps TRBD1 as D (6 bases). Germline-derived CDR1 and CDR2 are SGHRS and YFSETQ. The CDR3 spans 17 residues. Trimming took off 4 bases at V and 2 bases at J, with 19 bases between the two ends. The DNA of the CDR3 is TGCGCCAGCAGCGTAAACTCACAGGGTGTGGCTGGAAACACCATATATTTT. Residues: CASSVNSQGVAGNTIYF.

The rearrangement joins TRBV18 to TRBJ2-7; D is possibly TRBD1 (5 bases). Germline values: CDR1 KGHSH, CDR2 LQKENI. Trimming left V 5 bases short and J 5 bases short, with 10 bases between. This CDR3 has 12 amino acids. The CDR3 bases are TGTGCCAGCTCATCGCAGGGTAACGAGCAGTACGTC. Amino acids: CASSSQGNEQYV.

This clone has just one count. The CDR3 DNA sequence: TGTGCCAGCAGCAACCGGGACAGGACCTTCTCTGGGGCCAACGTCCTGACTTTC. This gives the protein CASSNRDRTFSGANVLTF. The chain carries TRBV9 and TRBJ2-6; 8 nucleotides agree with TRBD1. V was clipped by 4 bases and J by 0 bases; unmatched bases: 9. The germline gives CDR1 SGDLS, CDR2 YYNGEE. The CDR3 has 18 amino acids.

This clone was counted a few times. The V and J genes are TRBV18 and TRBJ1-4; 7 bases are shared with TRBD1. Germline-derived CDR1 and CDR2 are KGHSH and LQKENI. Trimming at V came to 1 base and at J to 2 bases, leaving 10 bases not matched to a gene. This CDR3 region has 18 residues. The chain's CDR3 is CASSPRPAETGTNEKLFF. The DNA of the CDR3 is TGTGCCAGCTCACCACGGCCCGCCGAGACAGGGACTAATGAAAAACTGTTTTTT.

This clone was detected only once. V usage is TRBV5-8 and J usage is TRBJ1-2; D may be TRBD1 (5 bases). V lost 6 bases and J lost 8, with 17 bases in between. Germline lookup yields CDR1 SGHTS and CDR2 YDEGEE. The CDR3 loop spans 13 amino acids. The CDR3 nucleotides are TGTGCCAGCAACCGGCAGGGAAGGGGAGGCTACACCTTC. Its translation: CASNRQGRGGYTF.

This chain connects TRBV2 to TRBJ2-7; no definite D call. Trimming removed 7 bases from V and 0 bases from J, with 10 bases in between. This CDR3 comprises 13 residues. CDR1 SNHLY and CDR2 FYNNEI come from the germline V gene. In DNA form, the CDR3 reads TGTGCCAGCATAACAGCATCCTCCTACGAGCAGTACTTC. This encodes CASITASSYEQYF.

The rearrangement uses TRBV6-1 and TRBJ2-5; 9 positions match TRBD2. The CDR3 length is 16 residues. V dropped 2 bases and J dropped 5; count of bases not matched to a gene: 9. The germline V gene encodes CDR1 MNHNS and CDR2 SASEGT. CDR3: CASSEFGGGGQETQYF. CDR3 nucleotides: TGTGCCAGCAGTGAATTCGGCGGGGGGGGTCAGGAGACCCAGTACTTC.

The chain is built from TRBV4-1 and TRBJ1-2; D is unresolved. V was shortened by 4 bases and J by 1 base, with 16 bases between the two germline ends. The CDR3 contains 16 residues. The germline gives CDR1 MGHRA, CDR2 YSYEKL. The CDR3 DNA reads TGCGCCAGCAGCCGATACCCGGGAGCCTTTAACTATGGCTACACCTTC. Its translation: CASSRYPGAFNYGYTF.

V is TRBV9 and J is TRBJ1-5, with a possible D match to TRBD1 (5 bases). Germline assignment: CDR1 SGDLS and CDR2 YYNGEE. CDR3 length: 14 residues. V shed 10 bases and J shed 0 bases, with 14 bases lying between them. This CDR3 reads CAGGDGDSNQPQHF. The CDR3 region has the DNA TGTGCCGGCGGGGACGGCGATAGCAATCAGCCCCAGCATTTT. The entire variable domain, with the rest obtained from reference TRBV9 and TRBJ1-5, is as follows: DSGVTQTPKHLITATGQRVTLRCSPRSGDLSVYWYQQSLDQGLQFLIQYYNGEERAKGNILERFSAQQFPDLHSELNLSSLELGDSALYFCAGGDGDSNQPQHFGDGTRLSIL.

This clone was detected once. The CDR3 protein is CASSFVRESPLHF. CDR3 DNA: TGTGCCAGCAGTTTTGTACGGGAATCACCCCTCCACTTT. V and J are TRBV6-5 and TRBJ1-6, with D hard to call. CDR1 is MNHEY and CDR2 is SVGAGI in the germline V gene. Trimming took 4 bases from V and 10 from J, leaving 11 bases between them. CDR3 length equals 13 residues.

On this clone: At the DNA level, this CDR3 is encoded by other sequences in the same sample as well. The CDR3 sequence is CASSEQGNTGELFF. CDR3 nucleotides: TGTGCCAGCAGTGAACAGGGCAACACCGGGGAGCTGTTTTTT. This rearrangement joins TRBV2 to TRBJ2-2, with D perhaps matching TRBD1 (5 bases). From germline, CDR1 is SNHLY and CDR2 FYNNEI. V dropped 2 bases and J dropped 2 bases, with 6 bases sitting between them. This CDR3 is 14 amino acids long.

The CDR3 DNA reads TGTGCCAGCAGCCATGGACATGATAGCAATCAGCCCCAGCATTTT. The encoded protein is CASSHGHDSNQPQHF. The rearrangement links TRBV3-1 (or the pseudogene TRBV3-2) to TRBJ1-5; a weak D match, TRBD1 (5 bases). The germline gives CDR1 LGHDT, CDR2 YNNKEL (reference sequence). This CDR3 has 15 amino acids. V was cut by 3 bases and J by 0 bases, with 9 bases left in between.

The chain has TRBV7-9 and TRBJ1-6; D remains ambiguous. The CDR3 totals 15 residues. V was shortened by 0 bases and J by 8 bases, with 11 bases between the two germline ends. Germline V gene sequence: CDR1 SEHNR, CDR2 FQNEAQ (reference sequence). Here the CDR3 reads CASSLAPGNDSPLHF. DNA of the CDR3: TGTGCCAGCAGCTTAGCGCCGGGAAACGATTCACCCCTCCACTTT.

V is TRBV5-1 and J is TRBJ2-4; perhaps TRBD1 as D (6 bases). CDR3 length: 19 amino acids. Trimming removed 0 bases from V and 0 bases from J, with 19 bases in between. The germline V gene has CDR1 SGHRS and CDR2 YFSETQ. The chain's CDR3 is CASSLAVTGPGIAKNIQYF. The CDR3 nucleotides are TGCGCCAGCAGCTTGGCCGTAACAGGGCCCGGGATAGCCAAAAACATTCAGTACTTC.

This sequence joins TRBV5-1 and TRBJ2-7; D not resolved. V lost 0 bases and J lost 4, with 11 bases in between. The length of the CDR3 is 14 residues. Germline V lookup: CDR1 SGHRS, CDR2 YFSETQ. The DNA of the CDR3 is TGCGCCAGCAGCTTGGCGCCAGGTACTTACGAGCAGTACGTC. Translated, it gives CASSLAPGTYEQYV.

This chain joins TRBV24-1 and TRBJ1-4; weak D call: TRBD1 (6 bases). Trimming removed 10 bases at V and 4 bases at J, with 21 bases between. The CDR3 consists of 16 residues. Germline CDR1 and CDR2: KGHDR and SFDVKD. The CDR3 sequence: CATPEGSRGDNEKLFF. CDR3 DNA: TGTGCCACTCCTGAGGGGAGCAGGGGCGATAATGAAAAACTGTTTTTT.

Written as DNA, the CDR3 is TGTGCCAGCAGCTTGGAAAAGGCGGGGGTAGGGACCGGGGAGCTGTTTTTT. Translation gives CASSLEKAGVGTGELFF. The chain recombines TRBV5-4 with TRBJ2-2; 7 bases are a match to TRBD2. There are 17 residues in the CDR3. Per germline, CDR1 SGHNT and CDR2 YYREEE (reference sequence). Trimming took 0 bases from V and 5 from J; bases not matched to a gene: 10. The full variable domain, in which reference TRBV5-4 and TRBJ2-2 provide the parts outside the CDR3, is ETGVTQSPTHLIKTRGQQVTLRCSSQSGHNTVSWYQQALGQGPQFIFQYYREEENGRGNFPPRFSGLQFPNYSSELNVNALELDDSALYLCASSLEKAGVGTGELFFGEGSRLTVL.

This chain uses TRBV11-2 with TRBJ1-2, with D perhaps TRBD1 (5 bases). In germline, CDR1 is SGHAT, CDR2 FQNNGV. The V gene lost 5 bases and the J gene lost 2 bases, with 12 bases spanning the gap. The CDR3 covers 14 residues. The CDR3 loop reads CASSPPGGNYGYTF. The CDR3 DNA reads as TGTGCCAGCAGCCCCCCCGGGGGGAACTATGGCTACACCTTC. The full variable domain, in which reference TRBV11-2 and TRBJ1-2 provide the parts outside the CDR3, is EAGVAQSPRYKIIEKRQSVAFWCNPISGHATLYWYQQILGQGPKLLIQFQNNGVVDDSQLPKDRFSAERLKGVDSTLKIQPAKLEDSAVYLCASSPPGGNYGYTFGSGTRLTVV.

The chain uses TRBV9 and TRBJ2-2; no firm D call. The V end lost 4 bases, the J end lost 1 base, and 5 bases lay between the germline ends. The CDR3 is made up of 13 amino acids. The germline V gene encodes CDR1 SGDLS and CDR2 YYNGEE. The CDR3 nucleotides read TGTGCCAGCAGCTCCCAGAACACCGGGGAGCTGTTTTTT. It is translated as CASSSQNTGELFF.

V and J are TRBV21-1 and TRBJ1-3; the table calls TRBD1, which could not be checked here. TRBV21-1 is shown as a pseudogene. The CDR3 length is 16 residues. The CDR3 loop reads CASWGQPIYSGNTIYF. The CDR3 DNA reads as TGTGCCAGCTGGGGACAACCGATTTACTCTGGAAACACCATATATTTT.